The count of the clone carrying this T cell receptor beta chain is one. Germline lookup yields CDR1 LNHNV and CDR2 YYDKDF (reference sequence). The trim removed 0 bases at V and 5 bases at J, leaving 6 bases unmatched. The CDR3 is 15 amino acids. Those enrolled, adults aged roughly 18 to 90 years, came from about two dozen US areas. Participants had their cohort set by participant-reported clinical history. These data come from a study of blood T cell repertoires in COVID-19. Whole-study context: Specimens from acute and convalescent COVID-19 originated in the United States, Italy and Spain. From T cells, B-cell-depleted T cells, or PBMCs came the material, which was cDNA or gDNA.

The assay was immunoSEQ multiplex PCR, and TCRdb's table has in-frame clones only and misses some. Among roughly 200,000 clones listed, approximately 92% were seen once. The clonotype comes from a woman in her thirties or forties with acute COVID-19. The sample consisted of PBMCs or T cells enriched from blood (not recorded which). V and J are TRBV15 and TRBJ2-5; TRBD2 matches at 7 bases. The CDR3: CATSRDRGGFETQYF. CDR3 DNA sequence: TGTGCCACCAGCAGAGATCGCGGGGGTTTTGAGACCCAGTACTTC. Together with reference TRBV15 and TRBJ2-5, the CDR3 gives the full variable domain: DAMVIQNPRYQVTQFGKPVTLSCSQTLNHNVMYWYQQKSSQAPKLLFHYYDKDFNNEADTPDNFQSRRPNTSFCFLDIRSPGLGDTAMYLCATSRDRGGFETQYFGPGTRLLVL.